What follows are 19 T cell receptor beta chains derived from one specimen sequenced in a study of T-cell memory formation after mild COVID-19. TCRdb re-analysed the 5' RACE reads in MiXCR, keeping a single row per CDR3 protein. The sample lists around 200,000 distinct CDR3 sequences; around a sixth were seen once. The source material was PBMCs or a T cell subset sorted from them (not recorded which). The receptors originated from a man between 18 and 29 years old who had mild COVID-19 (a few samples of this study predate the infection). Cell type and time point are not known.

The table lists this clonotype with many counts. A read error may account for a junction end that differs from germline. This chain's CDR3 is CASSSPGVKTEAFF. The CDR3, as DNA: TGTGCCAGCAGTTCCCCGGGGGTGAAGACTGAAGCTTTCTTT. The chain joins TRBV6-5 to TRBJ1-1, with a possible D match to TRBD1 (5 bases). There are 14 residues in the CDR3. CDR1 and CDR2 (germline): MNHEY, SVGAGI.

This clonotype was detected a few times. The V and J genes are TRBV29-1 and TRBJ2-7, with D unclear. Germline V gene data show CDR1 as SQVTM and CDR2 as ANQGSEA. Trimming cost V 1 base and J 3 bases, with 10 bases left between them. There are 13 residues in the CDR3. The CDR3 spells CSVEGRGDYEQYF. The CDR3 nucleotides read TGCAGCGTTGAAGGTAGAGGCGACTACGAGCAGTACTTC.

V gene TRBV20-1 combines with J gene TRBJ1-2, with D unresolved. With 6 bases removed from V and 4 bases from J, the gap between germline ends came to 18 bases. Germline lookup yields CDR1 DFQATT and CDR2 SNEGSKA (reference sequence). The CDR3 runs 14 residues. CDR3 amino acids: CSARFGPEVYGYTF. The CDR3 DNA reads TGCAGTGCCAGGTTTGGCCCCGAAGTCTATGGCTACACCTTC.

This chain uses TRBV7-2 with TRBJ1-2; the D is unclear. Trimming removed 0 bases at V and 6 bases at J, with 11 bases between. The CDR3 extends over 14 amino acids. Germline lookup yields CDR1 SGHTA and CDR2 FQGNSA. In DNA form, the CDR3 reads TGTGCCAGCAGCTTAGCGACATCCTGGGATGGCTACACCTTC. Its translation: CASSLATSWDGYTF.

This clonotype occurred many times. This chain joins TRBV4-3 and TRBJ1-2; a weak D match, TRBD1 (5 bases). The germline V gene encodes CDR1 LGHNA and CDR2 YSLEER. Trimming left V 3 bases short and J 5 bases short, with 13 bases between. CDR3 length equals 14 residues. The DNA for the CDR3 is TGCGCCAGCAGCCAGGACTTTGGGGGGTATGGCTACACCTTC. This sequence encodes CASSQDFGGYGYTF.

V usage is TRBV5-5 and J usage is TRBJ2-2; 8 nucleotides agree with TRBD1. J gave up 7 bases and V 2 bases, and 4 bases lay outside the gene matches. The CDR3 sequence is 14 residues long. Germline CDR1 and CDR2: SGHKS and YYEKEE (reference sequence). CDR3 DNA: TGTGCCAGCAGCTTCCAGGGGGCGGTCGGGGAGCTGTTTTTT. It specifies CASSFQGAVGELFF.

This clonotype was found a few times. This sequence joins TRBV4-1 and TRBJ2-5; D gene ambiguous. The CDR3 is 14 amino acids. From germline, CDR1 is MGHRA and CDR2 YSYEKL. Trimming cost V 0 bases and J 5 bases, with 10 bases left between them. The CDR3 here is CASSQDPARETQYF. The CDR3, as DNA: TGCGCCAGCAGCCAAGATCCCGCCCGGGAGACCCAGTACTTC.

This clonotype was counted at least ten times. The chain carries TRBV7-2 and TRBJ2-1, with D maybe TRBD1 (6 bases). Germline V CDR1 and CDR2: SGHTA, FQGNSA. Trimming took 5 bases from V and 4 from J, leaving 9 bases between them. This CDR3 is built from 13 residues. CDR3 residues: CASSRTEYNEQFF. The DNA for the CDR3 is TGTGCCAGCAGCCGGACAGAGTACAATGAGCAGTTCTTC.

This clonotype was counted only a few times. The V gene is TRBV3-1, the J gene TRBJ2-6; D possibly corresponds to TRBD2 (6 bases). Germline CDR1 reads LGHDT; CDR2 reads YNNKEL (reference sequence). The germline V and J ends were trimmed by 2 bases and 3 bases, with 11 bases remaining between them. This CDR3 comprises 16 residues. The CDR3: CASSQRTGVGANVLTF. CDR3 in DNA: TGTGCCAGCAGCCAACGTACGGGGGTTGGGGCCAACGTCCTGACTTTC.

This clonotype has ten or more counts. CDR3 amino acids: CASSPQVMGTEAFF. CDR3 sequence (DNA): TGTGCCAGCAGCCCTCAGGTCATGGGCACTGAAGCTTTCTTT. This chain uses TRBV9 with TRBJ1-1; the D is unclear. Germline-derived CDR1 and CDR2 are SGDLS and YYNGEE. Trimming stripped 4 bases from V and 4 bases from J, with 14 bases between. CDR3 length: 14 residues. Using reference TRBV9 and TRBJ1-1 for the parts outside the CDR3, the full variable domain is DSGVTQTPKHLITATGQRVTLRCSPRSGDLSVYWYQQSLDQGLQFLIQYYNGEERAKGNILERFSAQQFPDLHSELNLSSLELGDSALYFCASSPQVMGTEAFFGQGTRLTVV.

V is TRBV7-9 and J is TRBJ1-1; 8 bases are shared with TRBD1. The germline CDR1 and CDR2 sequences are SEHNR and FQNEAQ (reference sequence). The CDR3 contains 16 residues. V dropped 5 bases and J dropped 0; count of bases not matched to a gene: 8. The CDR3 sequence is CASSPETGAMNTEAFF. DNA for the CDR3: TGTGCCAGCAGCCCAGAGACAGGGGCCATGAACACTGAAGCTTTCTTT.

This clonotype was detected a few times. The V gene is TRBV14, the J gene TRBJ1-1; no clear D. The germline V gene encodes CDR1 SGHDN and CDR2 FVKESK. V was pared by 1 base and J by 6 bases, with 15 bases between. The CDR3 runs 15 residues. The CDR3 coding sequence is TGTGCCAGCAGCCAAGTCGGAAACGGGGAGTCTGAAGCTTTCTTT. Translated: CASSQVGNGESEAFF.

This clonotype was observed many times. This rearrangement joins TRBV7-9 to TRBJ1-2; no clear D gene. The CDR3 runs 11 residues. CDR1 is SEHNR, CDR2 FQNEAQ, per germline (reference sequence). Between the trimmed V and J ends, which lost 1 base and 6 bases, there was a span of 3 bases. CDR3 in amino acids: CASSLVDGYTF. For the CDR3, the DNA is TGTGCCAGCAGCTTAGTGGATGGCTACACCTTC.

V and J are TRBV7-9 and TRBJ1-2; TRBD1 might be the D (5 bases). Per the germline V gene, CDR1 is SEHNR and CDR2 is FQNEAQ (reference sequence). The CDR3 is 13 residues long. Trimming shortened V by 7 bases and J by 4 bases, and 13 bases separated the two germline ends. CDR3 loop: CASTPWGVYGYTF. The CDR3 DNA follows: TGTGCCAGCACCCCTTGGGGGGTCTATGGCTACACCTTC. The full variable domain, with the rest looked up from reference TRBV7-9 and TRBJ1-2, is DTGVSQNPRHKITKRGQNVTFRCDPISEHNRLYWYRQTLGQGPEFLTYFQNEAQLEKSRLLSDRFSAERPKGSFSTLEIQRTEQGDSAMYLCASTPWGVYGYTFGSGTRLTVV.

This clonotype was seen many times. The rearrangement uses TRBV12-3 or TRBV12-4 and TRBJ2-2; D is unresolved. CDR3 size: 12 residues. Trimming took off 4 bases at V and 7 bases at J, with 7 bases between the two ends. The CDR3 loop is CASSSPGGELFF. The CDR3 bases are TGTGCCAGCAGTTCTCCCGGCGGGGAGCTGTTTTTT.

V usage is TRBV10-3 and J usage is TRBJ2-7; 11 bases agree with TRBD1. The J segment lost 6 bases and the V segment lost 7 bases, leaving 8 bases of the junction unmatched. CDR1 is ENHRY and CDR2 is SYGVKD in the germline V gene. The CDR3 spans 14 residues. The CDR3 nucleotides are TGTGCCATCACCCGGGACAGGGGGAAAGGCGAGCAGTACTTC. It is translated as CAITRDRGKGEQYF.

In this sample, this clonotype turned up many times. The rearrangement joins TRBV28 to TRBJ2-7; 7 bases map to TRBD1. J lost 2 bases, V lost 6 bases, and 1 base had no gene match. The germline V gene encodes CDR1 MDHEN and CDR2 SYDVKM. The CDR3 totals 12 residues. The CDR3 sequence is CASSGTAYEQYV. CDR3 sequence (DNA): TGTGCCAGCAGCGGGACAGCCTACGAGCAGTACGTC.

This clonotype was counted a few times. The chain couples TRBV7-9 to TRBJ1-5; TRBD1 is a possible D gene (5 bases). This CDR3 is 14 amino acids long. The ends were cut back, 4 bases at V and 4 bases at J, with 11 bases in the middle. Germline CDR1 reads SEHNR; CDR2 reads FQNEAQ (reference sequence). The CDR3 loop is CASSSQRGNQPQHF. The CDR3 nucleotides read TGTGCCAGCAGCTCCCAAAGGGGAAATCAGCCCCAGCATTTT.

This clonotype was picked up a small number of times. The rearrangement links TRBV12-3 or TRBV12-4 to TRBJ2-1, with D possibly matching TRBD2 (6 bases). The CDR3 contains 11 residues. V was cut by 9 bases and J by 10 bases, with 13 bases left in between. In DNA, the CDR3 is TGTGCCAGTCGGAGGGCTGAGGAGCAGTTCTTC. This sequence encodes CASRRAEEQFF.